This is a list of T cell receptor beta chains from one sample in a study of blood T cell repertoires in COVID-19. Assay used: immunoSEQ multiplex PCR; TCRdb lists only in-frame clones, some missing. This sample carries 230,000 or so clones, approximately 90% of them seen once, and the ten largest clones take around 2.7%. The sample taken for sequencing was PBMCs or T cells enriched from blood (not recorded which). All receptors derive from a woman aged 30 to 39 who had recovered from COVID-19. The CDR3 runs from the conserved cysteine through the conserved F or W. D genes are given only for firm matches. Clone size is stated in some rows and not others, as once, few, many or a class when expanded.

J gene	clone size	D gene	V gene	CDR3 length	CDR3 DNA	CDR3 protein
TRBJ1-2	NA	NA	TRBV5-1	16	TGCGCCAGCAGCTTGGAGCCAGGAGGCTCTAACTATGGCTACACCTTC	CASSLEPGGSNYGYTF
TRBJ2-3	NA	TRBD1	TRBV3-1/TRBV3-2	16	TGTGCCAGCAGCCAAGACCCCGGGACAGGCAGAGATACGCAGTATTTT	CASSQDPGTGRDTQYF
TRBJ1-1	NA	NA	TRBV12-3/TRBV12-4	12	TGTGCCAGCAGTTTTGGGGAGGGGAAAGCTTTCTTT	CASSFGEGKAFF
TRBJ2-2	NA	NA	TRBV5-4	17	TGTGCCAGCAGCTCTCGGTGGGGCAGGGCCGACACCGGGGAGCTGTTTTTT	CASSSRWGRADTGELFF
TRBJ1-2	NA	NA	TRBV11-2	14	TGTGCCAGCAGCTCCGGGTCCCTTTTTGACGGCTACACCTTC	CASSSGSLFDGYTF
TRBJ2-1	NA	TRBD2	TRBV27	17	TGTGCCAGCACCCGTTATGGGACTAGCCCTTCCTACAATGAGCAGTTCTTC	CASTRYGTSPSYNEQFF
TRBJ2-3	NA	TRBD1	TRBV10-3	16	TGTGCCACAGGGACAGATGGGCCCAGCGGCACAGATACGCAGTATTTT	CATGTDGPSGTDTQYF
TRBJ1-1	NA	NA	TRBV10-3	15	TGTGCCATCAGTGGCAGGGAGGGCATGAACACTGAAGCTTTCTTT	CAISGREGMNTEAFF
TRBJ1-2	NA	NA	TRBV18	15	TGTGCCAGCTCACCAACCGGGGAGATTAACTATGGCTACACCTTC	CASSPTGEINYGYTF
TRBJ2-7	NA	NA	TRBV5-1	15	TGCGCCAGCAGCCCCGCAGGGGCGTATGGCTACGAGCAGTACTTC	CASSPAGAYGYEQYF
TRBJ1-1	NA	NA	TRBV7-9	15	TGTGCCAGCAGCCTCCCCGGACAGCTGAACACTGAAGCTTTCTTT	CASSLPGQLNTEAFF
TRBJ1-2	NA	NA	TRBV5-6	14	TGTGCCAGCAGTCAGAGCAGGGGAAGCTATGGCTACACCTTC	CASSQSRGSYGYTF
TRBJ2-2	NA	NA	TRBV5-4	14	TGTGCCAGCAGCTTGAGGGGGGGTGGCGGGGAGCTGTTTTTT	CASSLRGGGGELFF
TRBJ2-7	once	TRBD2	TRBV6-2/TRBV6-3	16	TGTGCCAGCAGTTACTCGGGACTAGCGGGGAAGAGTGAGCAGTACTTC	CASSYSGLAGKSEQYF
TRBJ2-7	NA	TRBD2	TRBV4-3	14	TGCGCCAGCAGCCAATCAACTAGCGGGGAGAAGCAGTACTTC	CASSQSTSGEKQYF
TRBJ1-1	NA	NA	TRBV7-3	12	TGTGCCAGTAAACAGGGTAACACTGAAGCTTTCTTT	CASKQGNTEAFF
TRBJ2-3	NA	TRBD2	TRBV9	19	TGTGCCAGCAGCGTAGGTGGGACTAGCGGGGGGGCTAGCACAGATACGCAGTATTTT	CASSVGGTSGGASTDTQYF
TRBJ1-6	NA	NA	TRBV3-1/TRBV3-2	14	TGTGCCAGCAGCTCGGGGGGGGAGGCGTCACCCCTCCACTTT	CASSSGGEASPLHF
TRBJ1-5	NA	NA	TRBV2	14	TGTGCCAGCAGTTCAGGGTTTCTCGGTCAGCCCCAGCATTTT	CASSSGFLGQPQHF
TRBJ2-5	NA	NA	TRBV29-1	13	TGCAGCGTTGAGCCGCAGGGGGGAGAGACCCAGTACTTC	CSVEPQGGETQYF
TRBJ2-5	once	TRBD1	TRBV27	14	TGTGCCAGCAGTTTAGGCCAAGGGGGCAAGACCCAGTACTTC	CASSLGQGGKTQYF
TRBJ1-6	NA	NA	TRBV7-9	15	TGTGCCAGCAGCTTACGGTCAGGGAGGAATTCACCCCTCCACTTT	CASSLRSGRNSPLHF
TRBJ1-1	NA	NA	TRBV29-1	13	TGCAGCGTTCCAGGGAGGGGATGGGCTGAAGCTTTCTTT	CSVPGRGWAEAFF
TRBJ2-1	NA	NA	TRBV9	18	TGTGCCAGCAGCGTAGAAAAAGGTCGTCAGGGCTCCTACAATGAGCAGTTCTTC	CASSVEKGRQGSYNEQFF
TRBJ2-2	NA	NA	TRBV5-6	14	TGTGCCAGCAGCCCAATGGGTCAGAGGGGGGAGCTGTTTTTT	CASSPMGQRGELFF
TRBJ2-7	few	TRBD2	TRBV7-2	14	TGTGCCAGCAGCCCTAGCGGCAGCTCCTACGAGCAGTACTTC	CASSPSGSSYEQYF